This entry lists 22 T cell receptor beta chains sequenced from one sample in a study of post-analysis software for immune sequencing data (dated by TCRdb to 2013 to 2016). Beyond this particular receptor, the publication reports: Four to six TRBV segments, including TRBV5-6, TRBV5-1 and TRBV20-1, were significantly more frequent in patients than controls.

Their recognized antigens are unknown. Receptors were amplified or captured by PCR. The sample was run on an Illumina HiSeq 2500. To reduce PCR and sequencing biases, unique molecular identifiers were incorporated into the TCR beta cDNA libraries. TCRdb ran its own pipeline on the public reads, namely fastp trimming at Q25 and MiXCR clone calling, and kept in-frame beta chains. Rows are unified per CDR3 protein, each entry keeping the most common DNA and genes. In this sample the table shows approximately 260,000 distinct CDR3 sequences, 36% of which occur a single time. Together, the top ten hold more than 4% of the sample. Sequencing was performed on blood. All receptors derive from a girl aged 10 to 17 with multiple sclerosis.

This clonotype has more than one count but fewer than ten. CDR3 residues: CASSPSGTNYGYTF. CDR3 sequence (DNA): TGTGCCAGCAGCCCTTCAGGAACGAACTATGGCTACACCTTC. The chain carries TRBV7-2 and TRBJ1-2; D uncertain. Trimming removed 5 bases at V and 2 bases at J, with 12 bases between. The germline V gene encodes CDR1 SGHTA and CDR2 FQGNSA. The CDR3 has 14 residues.

This clonotype turned up a few times. The chain employs TRBV9 and TRBJ2-6; D call uncertain. The germline CDR1 and CDR2 sequences are SGDLS and YYNGEE. Trimming cost V 0 bases and J 1 base, with 5 bases left between them. There are 15 residues in the CDR3. The CDR3 DNA sequence: TGTGCCAGCAGCGTAGGGGTGTCTGGGGCCAACGTCCTGACTTTC. The encoded protein is CASSVGVSGANVLTF. The full variable domain, its missing parts supplied by reference TRBV9 and TRBJ2-6, is DSGVTQTPKHLITATGQRVTLRCSPRSGDLSVYWYQQSLDQGLQFLIQYYNGEERAKGNILERFSAQQFPDLHSELNLSSLELGDSALYFCASSVGVSGANVLTFGAGSRLTVL.

This clonotype is a singleton in its sample. CDR3 sequence: CASSSRTPEEQYF. CDR3 DNA sequence: TGTGCCAGCAGTTCCCGGACCCCAGAGGAGCAGTACTTC. The J gene is TRBJ2-4, the V gene TRBV7-2; D is unresolved. V gave up 6 bases and J gave up 13 bases, with 19 bases separating them. CDR1 and CDR2 from the germline V gene are SGHTA and FQGNSA. The CDR3 covers 13 residues.

This chain's CDR3 is CASSQEGKGEQYF. CDR3 sequence (DNA): TGTGCCAGCAGCCAAGAGGGAAAGGGCGAGCAGTACTTC. The rearrangement joins TRBV16 to TRBJ2-7, with TRBD2 as a possible D gene (5 bases). The CDR3 is made up of 13 amino acids. Germline V gene sequence: CDR1 KGHSY, CDR2 FQNENV. Trimming pared 2 bases from V and 6 bases from J, leaving 11 bases between.

This clonotype was seen many times. This rearrangement joins TRBV25-1 to TRBJ2-3, with 10 bases identical to TRBD2. The CDR3 is 17 amino acids. V lost 2 bases, J lost 2 bases, and 7 bases stayed unmatched. Germline-derived CDR1 and CDR2 are MGHDK and SYGVNS. Written as DNA, the CDR3 is TGTGCCAGCAGTGAAATTCCGCTAGCGGGGGCCACAGATACGCAGTATTTT. Residues: CASSEIPLAGATDTQYF. Combining the CDR3 with reference TRBV25-1 and TRBJ2-3 gives the whole variable domain EADIYQTPRYLVIGTGKKITLECSQTMGHDKMYWYQQDPGMELHLIHYSYGVNSTEKGDLSSESTVSRIRTEHFPLTLESARPSHTSQYLCASSEIPLAGATDTQYFGPGTRLTVL.

The sample holds a few counts of this clonotype. Being one base from a much bigger clone, this may be a read error. J is TRBJ2-1 and V is TRBV29-1; D gene unclear. The CDR3 is 11 amino acids. V was pared by 3 bases and J by 13 bases, with 13 bases between. The V gene's germline CDR1 is SQVTM and CDR2 ANQGSEA. The CDR3 DNA reads TGCAGCGTTGATTTGGGCGAGACCCAGTTCTTC. Its protein is CSVDLGETQFF.

As to this clonotype: At one boundary the junction diverges from the germline segment, which might be a read error. V is TRBV4-2 and J is TRBJ2-3; TRBD2 aligns across 12 bases. CDR1 and CDR2 (germline): LGHNA, YNFKEQ. The CDR3 has 18 amino acids. CDR3 coding DNA: TGTGCCGGCAGCCGCCTCCTAGCGGGGGGGATCGGCACAGATACGCAGTATTTT. Its translation is CAGSRLLAGGIGTDTQYF.

About this clonotype: An end of the junction differs from the germline gene, which may be a read error. The chain uses TRBV12-3 or TRBV12-4 and TRBJ1-2; D not resolved. This CDR3 comprises 13 residues. The CDR3 DNA follows: TGTGCCAGCAGGTTAGCGCTCGCCGCACGCCACACCTTC. Its protein is CASRLALAARHTF.

This clonotype was seen at least ten times. J is TRBJ2-1 and V is TRBV11-2; D is perhaps TRBD2 (5 bases). This CDR3 contains 15 residues. V lost 0 bases to trimming and J lost 10 bases, with 16 bases between them. The germline V gene encodes CDR1 SGHAT and CDR2 FQNNGV. For the CDR3, the DNA is TGTGCCAGCAGCTTAGAGCCTAGTTATGCGGGCGAGCAGTTCTTC. Translation: CASSLEPSYAGEQFF.

The CDR3 is CASSPSGRAFTDTQYF. The CDR3 bases are TGTGCCAGCAGCCCAAGCGGGAGGGCCTTCACAGATACGCAGTATTTT. The chain uses TRBV7-9 and TRBJ2-3, with 10 bases identical to TRBD2. CDR3 length: 16 residues. With V trimmed by 5 bases and J by 2 bases, 7 bases remained unmatched. The germline CDR1 and CDR2 sequences are SEHNR and FQNEAQ (reference sequence).

This clonotype occurred many times. V gene TRBV20-1 combines with J gene TRBJ2-5, with a tentative D call TRBD2 (5 bases). This CDR3 has 13 residues. Trimming removed 3 bases at V and 1 base at J, with 9 bases between. Germline CDR1 and CDR2: DFQATT and SNEGSKA (reference sequence). This CDR3 reads CSASRSGQETQYF. CDR3 DNA sequence: TGCAGTGCTAGCAGGAGCGGCCAAGAGACCCAGTACTTC.

This clonotype has more than one count but fewer than ten. This chain joins TRBV10-2 and TRBJ2-3, with D perhaps given as TRBD1 or TRBD2 (5 bases each). CDR1 WSHSY and CDR2 SAAADI come from the germline V gene. Trimming stripped 6 bases from V and 8 bases from J, with 18 bases between. The CDR3 is 14 residues long. CDR3 DNA sequence: TGCGCCAGCAGCGTCGGCAGGGAGAGGGGTACGCAGTATTTT. Amino acid sequence: CASSVGRERGTQYF.

At least ten counts were recorded for this clonotype. The CDR3 bases are TGTGCCAGCAGTTTAAGACGCGCGGGCACAGATACGCAGTATTTT. Amino acid sequence: CASSLRRAGTDTQYF. The chain employs TRBV12-3 or TRBV12-4 and TRBJ2-3; D uncertain. The CDR3 length is 15 residues. V dropped 2 bases and J dropped 1 base, with 10 bases sitting between them.

This clonotype was detected only a few times. In DNA form, the CDR3 reads TGTGCCAGCAGTGGACGGGGGGGCGCGAAAGCTTTCTTT. Its translation is CASSGRGGAKAFF. This chain joins TRBV27 and TRBJ1-1; possible D gene TRBD1, 6 bases. Germline CDR1 reads MNHEY; CDR2 reads SMNVEV (reference sequence). Trimming left V 5 bases short and J 9 bases short, with 16 bases between. The CDR3 is 13 amino acids.

V is TRBV28 and J is TRBJ1-1; 12 bases match TRBD1. Germline V CDR1 and CDR2: MDHEN, SYDVKM. After removal of 5 bases from V and 1 base from J, the junction contained 14 bases not matched to a gene. CDR3 length equals 19 residues. The CDR3 DNA follows: TGTGCCAGCAGTCTACGGCTTCCGGGACAGGGGGCCCCGAACACTGAAGCTTTCTTT. This encodes CASSLRLPGQGAPNTEAFF.

The chain recombines TRBV20-1 with TRBJ2-7, with 12 positions matching TRBD2. This CDR3 has 15 amino acids. Germline V gene lookup returns CDR1 DFQATT and CDR2 SNEGSKA (reference sequence). V lost 5 bases to trimming and J lost 5 bases; unmatched junction nucleotides: 10. DNA for the CDR3: TGCAGTGCTCTCACCCTACTAGCGGGGGGAGACGAGCAGTACTTC. Its translation: CSALTLLAGGDEQYF.

A remark on this clonotype: One end of the junction is discordant with germline, which a read error may explain. The V and J genes are TRBV7-6 and TRBJ2-5; D unresolved. This CDR3 is built from 11 residues. Germline CDR1 and CDR2: SGHVS and FNYEAQ. The DNA of the CDR3 is TGTGCCCGCAGCTTAAGCAATGAGCAGTACTTC. Amino acids: CARSLSNEQYF.

About this clonotype itself: A much larger clone differs from this one at a single base, so this may be a read error. This chain joins TRBV12-3 or TRBV12-4 and TRBJ1-4, with unresolved D. This CDR3 is 12 amino acids long. V shed 3 bases and J shed 16 bases, with 15 bases lying between them. Written as DNA, the CDR3 is TGTGCCAGCAGTTTTTATGAGTTTGGACGGTTTTTT. Translating it yields CASSFYEFGRFF.

This clonotype was seen a few times. This may arise from a read error, as a much more abundant clone is one base away. The gene calls are TRBV2 and TRBJ2-7; TRBD1 agrees at 7 bases. Losses at the gene ends were 4 bases for V and 7 bases for J; bases not matched to a gene: 7. Germline CDR1 reads SNHLY; CDR2 reads FYNNEI. The CDR3 covers 13 residues. The CDR3 nucleotides are TGTGCCAGCAGTGGGGACAGATACAATGAGCAGTACTTC. Its translation is CASSGDRYNEQYF.

The chain joins TRBV20-1 to TRBJ2-5, with 7 bases that match TRBD1. The V gene's germline CDR1 is DFQATT and CDR2 SNEGSKA (reference sequence). There are 12 residues in the CDR3. Here the CDR3 reads CRFLDREGAQYF. The CDR3 nucleotides are TGCAGGTTTCTAGACAGGGAAGGTGCGCAGTACTTC.

This clonotype was seen many times. This rearrangement joins TRBV5-1 to TRBJ2-3; perhaps TRBD1 as D (6 bases). Trimming stripped 1 base from V and 2 bases from J, with 8 bases between. There are 14 residues in the CDR3. The germline V gene has CDR1 SGHRS and CDR2 YFSETQ. CDR3 region: CASSLQGFTDTQYF. For the CDR3, the DNA is TGCGCCAGCAGCTTGCAGGGGTTCACAGATACGCAGTATTTT.

The chain has TRBV6-1 and TRBJ2-4; 13 bases match TRBD2. Germline-derived CDR1 and CDR2 are MNHNS and SASEGT. V shed 6 bases, J shed 9 bases, and the junction held 14 bases outside the gene matches. This CDR3 is built from 17 residues. The CDR3 here is CASRRELAGGPGAIQYF. The CDR3 nucleotides read TGTGCCAGCAGGCGAGAACTAGCGGGAGGGCCCGGAGCCATTCAGTACTTC.